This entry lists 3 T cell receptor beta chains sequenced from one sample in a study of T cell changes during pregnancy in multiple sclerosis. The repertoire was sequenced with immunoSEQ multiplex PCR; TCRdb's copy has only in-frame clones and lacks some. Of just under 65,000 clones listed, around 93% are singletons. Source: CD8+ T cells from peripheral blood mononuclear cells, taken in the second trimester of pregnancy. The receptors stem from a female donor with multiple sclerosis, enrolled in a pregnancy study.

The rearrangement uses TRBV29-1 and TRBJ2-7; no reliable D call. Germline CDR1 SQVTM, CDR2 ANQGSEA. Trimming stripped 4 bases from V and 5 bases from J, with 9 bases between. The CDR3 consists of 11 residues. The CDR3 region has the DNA TGCAGCGTTGTCTACGCGAACGAGCAGTACTTC. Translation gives CSVVYANEQYF.

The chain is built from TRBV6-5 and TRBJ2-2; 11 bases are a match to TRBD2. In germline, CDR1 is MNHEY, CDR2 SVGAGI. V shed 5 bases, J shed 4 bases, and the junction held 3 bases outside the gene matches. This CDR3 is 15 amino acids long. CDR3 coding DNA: TGTGCCAGCAGTCCAGGGACTAGCGGCACCGGGGAGCTGTTTTTT. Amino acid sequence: CASSPGTSGTGELFF.

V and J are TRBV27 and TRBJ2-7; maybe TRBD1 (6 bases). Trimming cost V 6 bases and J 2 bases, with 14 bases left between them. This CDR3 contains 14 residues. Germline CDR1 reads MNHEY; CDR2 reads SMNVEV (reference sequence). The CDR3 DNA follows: TGTGCCAGCAGCTGGGCAGGGGTAACCTACGAGCAGTACTTC. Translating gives CASSWAGVTYEQYF.